The sequence of this T cell receptor (beta chain) was determined in a study of PD-1 blockade in classical Hodgkin lymphoma. Looking at the study overall: Nivolumab dosed at 3 mg/kg went to patients intravenously every 2 weeks.

Brentuximab vedotin exposure varied among the patients, all of whom had relapsed after autologous stem cell transplantation. There are 14 residues in the CDR3. Germline V gene data show CDR1 as SEHNR and CDR2 as FQNEAQ (reference sequence). V was clipped by 5 bases and J by 6 bases, with 17 bases between them. Produced via immunoSEQ multiplex PCR; TCRdb's table is partial and in-frame only. The data contain 55,000 to 80,000 clones, about 87% of them seen just once; the ten biggest clones take up about 12%. A note on this clone: The antigen is undetermined.

Broader study findings: Among the patients, those starting nivolumab under 1 year after ASCT were excluded.

V usage is TRBV7-9 and J usage is TRBJ2-7; a possible D gene is TRBD2 (7 bases). Sequenced material: peripheral blood mononuclear cells (PBMCs), taken at baseline. The TCR was taken from a human donor with classical Hodgkin lymphoma. CDR3: CASSPRGASGEQYF. The CDR3 coding sequence is TGTGCCAGCAGCCCTCGGGGGGCCTCTGGCGAGCAGTACTTC.